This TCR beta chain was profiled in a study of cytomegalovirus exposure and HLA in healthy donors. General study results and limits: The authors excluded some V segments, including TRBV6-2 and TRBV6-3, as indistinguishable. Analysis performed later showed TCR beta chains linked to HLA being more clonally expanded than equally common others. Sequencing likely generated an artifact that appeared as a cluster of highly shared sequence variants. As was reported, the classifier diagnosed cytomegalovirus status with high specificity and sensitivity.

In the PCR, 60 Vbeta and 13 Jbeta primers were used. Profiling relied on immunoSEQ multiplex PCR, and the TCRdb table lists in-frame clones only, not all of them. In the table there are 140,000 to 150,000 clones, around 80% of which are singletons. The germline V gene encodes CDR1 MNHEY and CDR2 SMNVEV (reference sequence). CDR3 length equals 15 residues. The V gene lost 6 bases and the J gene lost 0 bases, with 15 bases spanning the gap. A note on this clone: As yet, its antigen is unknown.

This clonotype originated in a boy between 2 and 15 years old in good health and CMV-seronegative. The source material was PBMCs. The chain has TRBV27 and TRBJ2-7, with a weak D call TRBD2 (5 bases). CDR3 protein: CASSPLPGYSYEQYF. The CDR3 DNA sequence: TGTGCCAGCAGCCCCCTCCCGGGATACTCCTACGAGCAGTACTTC.